This T cell receptor beta chain appears in the sequencing data of a study of cytomegalovirus exposure and HLA in healthy donors. General study results and limits: Being productive about 87% or about 30% of the time was typical of most TCR beta V segments in an earlier analysis. An analysis was carried out at a later point. It showed that HLA-associated TCR beta chains were more clonally expanded than equally common non-associated chains.

Primers: 60 Vbeta forward and 13 Jbeta reverse. In the source study's methods: Later work found tens of millions of unique TCR beta chains, with approximately 12 million shared. The table came from immunoSEQ multiplex PCR; TCRdb's copy has only in-frame clones and leaves some out. V and J calls and clone size follow that table, whereas D and trimming were derived from the DNA. The sample has approximately 78,000 clones; around 70% are singletons. This CDR3 has 15 amino acids. The V and J ends lost 4 bases and 4 bases, in that order; junction bases with no gene match: 6. Germline V CDR1 and CDR2: SGHTA, FQGNSA. In the case of this clone: The target antigen is unknown.

V gene TRBV7-2 combines with J gene TRBJ2-5; TRBD1 matches at 10 bases. This receptor was identified in a man aged 35-49 years in good health and CMV-seropositive. Sequenced sample: PBMCs. The CDR3 is CASSSTGTGVETQYF. CDR3 DNA sequence: TGTGCCAGCAGCTCCACCGGGACAGGGGTAGAGACCCAGTACTTC.